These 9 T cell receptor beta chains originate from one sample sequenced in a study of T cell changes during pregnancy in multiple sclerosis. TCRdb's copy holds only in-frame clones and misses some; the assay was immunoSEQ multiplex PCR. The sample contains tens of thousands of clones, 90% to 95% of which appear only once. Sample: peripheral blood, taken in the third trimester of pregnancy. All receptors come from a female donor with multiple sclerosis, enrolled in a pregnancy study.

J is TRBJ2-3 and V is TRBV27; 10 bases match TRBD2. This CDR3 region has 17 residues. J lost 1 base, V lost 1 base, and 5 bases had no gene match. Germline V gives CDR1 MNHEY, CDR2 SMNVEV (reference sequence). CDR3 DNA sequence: TGTGCCAGCAGTTTATACGTAGCGGGAGGCGGCACAGATACGCAGTATTTT. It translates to CASSLYVAGGGTDTQYF.

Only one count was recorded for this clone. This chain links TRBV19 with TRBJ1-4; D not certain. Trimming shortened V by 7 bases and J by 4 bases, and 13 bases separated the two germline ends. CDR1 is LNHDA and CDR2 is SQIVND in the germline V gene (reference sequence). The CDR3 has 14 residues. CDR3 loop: CASMKGGYNEKLFF. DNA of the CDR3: TGTGCCAGTATGAAAGGCGGGTATAATGAAAAACTGTTTTTT.

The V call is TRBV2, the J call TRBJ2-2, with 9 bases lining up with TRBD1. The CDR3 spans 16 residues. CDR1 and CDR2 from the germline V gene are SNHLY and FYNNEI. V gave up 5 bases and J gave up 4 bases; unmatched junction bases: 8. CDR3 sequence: CASSPRDRVLTGELFF. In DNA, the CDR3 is TGTGCCAGCAGTCCCCGGGACAGGGTACTCACCGGGGAGCTGTTTTTT. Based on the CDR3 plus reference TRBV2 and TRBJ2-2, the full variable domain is EPEVTQTPSHQVTQMGQEVILRCVPISNHLYFYWYRQILGQKVEFLVSFYNNEISEKSEIFDDQFSVERPDGSNFTLKIRSTKLEDSAMYFCASSPRDRVLTGELFFGEGSRLTVL.

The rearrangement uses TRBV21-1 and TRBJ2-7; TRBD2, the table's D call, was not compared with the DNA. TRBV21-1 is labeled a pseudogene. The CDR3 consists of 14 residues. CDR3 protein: CASSKCQAGYEQYF. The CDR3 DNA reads TGTGCCAGCAGCAAATGTCAAGCCGGCTACGAGCAGTACTTC.

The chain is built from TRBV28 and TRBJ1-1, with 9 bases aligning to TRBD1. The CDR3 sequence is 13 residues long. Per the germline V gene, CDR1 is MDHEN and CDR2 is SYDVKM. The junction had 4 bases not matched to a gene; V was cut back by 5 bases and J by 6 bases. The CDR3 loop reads CASSRTGVPEAFF. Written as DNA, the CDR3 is TGTGCCAGCAGTAGGACAGGGGTACCTGAAGCTTTCTTT.

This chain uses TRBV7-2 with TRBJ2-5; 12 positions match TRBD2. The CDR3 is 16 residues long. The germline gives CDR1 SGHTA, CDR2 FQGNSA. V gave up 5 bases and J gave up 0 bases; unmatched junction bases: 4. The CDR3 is CASSPRLAGDQETQYF. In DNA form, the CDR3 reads TGTGCCAGCAGCCCCCGACTAGCGGGGGACCAAGAGACCCAGTACTTC.

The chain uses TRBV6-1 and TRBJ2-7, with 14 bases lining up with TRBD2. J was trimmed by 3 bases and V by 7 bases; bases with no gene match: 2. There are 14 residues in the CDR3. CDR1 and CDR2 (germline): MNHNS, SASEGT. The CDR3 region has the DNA TGTGCCAGCACCGGACTAGCGGGAGGCTACGAGCAGTACTTC. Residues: CASTGLAGGYEQYF.

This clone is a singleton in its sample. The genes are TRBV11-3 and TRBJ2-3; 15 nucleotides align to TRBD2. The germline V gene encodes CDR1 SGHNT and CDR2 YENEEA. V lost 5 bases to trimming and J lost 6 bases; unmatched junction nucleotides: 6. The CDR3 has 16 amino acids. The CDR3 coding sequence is TGTGCCAGCAGCGACGGACTAGCGGGGGGGATGGATACGCAGTATTTT. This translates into CASSDGLAGGMDTQYF.

The CDR3 DNA sequence: TGTGCCAGCAGTCCCTGGACTAGCGGGAGGAAGGATACGCAGTATTTT. It encodes CASSPWTSGRKDTQYF. V and J are TRBV28 and TRBJ2-3, with 14 bases that match TRBD2. V lost 5 bases to trimming and J lost 6 bases; unmatched junction nucleotides: 7. Per the germline V gene, CDR1 is MDHEN and CDR2 is SYDVKM. The CDR3 is 16 amino acids.